Each of the 10 T cell receptor beta chains below was sequenced from the same sample in a study of beta chain features in type 1 diabetes. Study-wide results and limits: All four CD4+ subsets from Type 1 diabetes patients carried moderately but significantly shorter TCRB CDR3s.

Sequencing targeted expressed TCRB transcripts, as all isolated RNA had been reverse transcribed. Using immunoSEQ multiplex PCR, the repertoire was profiled, and TCRdb retains in-frame clones only, with some absent. Counted here are nearly 700,000 clones, around an eighth occurring once; the ten biggest clones make up approximately 0.021%. Their antigen targets remain unknown. Sequenced input: naive CD4+ T cells from blood. The source of these receptors is a man aged 18 to 30 with type 1 diabetes.

This clone appeared a few times. CDR3 coding DNA: TGTGCCAGCAGTGATCGAAGGGGCTATGGCTACACCTTC. Translated: CASSDRRGYGYTF. The V gene is TRBV2, the J gene TRBJ1-2; TRBD1 might be the D (5 bases). Germline-derived CDR1 and CDR2 are SNHLY and FYNNEI. This CDR3 has 13 amino acids. V dropped 3 bases and J dropped 4 bases, with 9 bases sitting between them.

This clone showed up just a few times. The chain has TRBV25-1 and TRBJ2-7; D ambiguous. Germline assignment: CDR1 MGHDK and CDR2 SYGVNS. Trimming pared 1 base from V and 0 bases from J, leaving 7 bases between. The CDR3 runs to 14 residues. The chain's CDR3 is CASSESPVSYEQYF. CDR3 in DNA: TGTGCCAGCAGTGAATCTCCAGTCTCCTACGAGCAGTACTTC.

The chain combines TRBV7-2 with TRBJ2-5, with TRBD2 identical over 8 bases. The CDR3 runs 15 residues. V was pared by 1 base and J by 1 base, with 2 bases of the junction left unmatched. The germline V gene has CDR1 SGHTA and CDR2 FQGNSA. The CDR3 region has the DNA TGTGCCAGCAGCTTAGGGGCGGGGGGCCAAGAGACCCAGTACTTC. The encoded protein is CASSLGAGGQETQYF.

The rearrangement links TRBV4-2 to TRBJ2-1; 8 bases are shared with TRBD1. With V trimmed by 4 bases and J by 4 bases, 6 bases remained unmatched. Germline V gene sequence: CDR1 LGHNA, CDR2 YNFKEQ. This CDR3 region has 15 residues. The DNA of the CDR3 is TGTGCCAGCAGCCCCGGCAGGGGGCAATACAATGAGCAGTTCTTC. It codes for CASSPGRGQYNEQFF.

The rearrangement links TRBV4-1 to TRBJ1-5; tentatively, D is TRBD1 (6 bases). V lost 5 bases and J 1 base, leaving 12 bases between the germline ends. The CDR3 is 15 residues long. Germline CDR1 MGHRA, CDR2 YSYEKL. CDR3 sequence reads: CASSYTGTSNQPQHF. The DNA of the CDR3 is TGCGCCAGCAGCTATACCGGGACAAGCAATCAGCCCCAGCATTTT.

This clone was counted between two and nine times. This rearrangement joins TRBV13 to TRBJ2-7; 8 positions match TRBD1. Losses at the gene ends were 5 bases for V and 7 bases for J; bases not matched to a gene: 16. The CDR3 spans 16 residues. Germline V gene lookup returns CDR1 PRHDT and CDR2 FYEKMQ (reference sequence). For the CDR3, the DNA is TGTGCCAGCAGCGAAGGGACAGGACTCGCCCGTGGAGAGCAGTACTTC. This encodes CASSEGTGLARGEQYF.

The chain uses TRBV4-2 and TRBJ1-4; D not resolved. Trimming took 0 bases from V and 7 from J, leaving 9 bases between them. CDR3 length: 14 residues. Germline V gene data show CDR1 as LGHNA and CDR2 as YNFKEQ. The CDR3 sequence is CASSQDGGFEKLFF. The CDR3, as DNA: TGTGCCAGCAGCCAAGATGGTGGTTTTGAAAAACTGTTTTTT.

This clone has more than one count but fewer than ten. V usage is TRBV28 and J usage is TRBJ1-3; 8 nucleotides line up with TRBD1. The V gene end was trimmed by 6 bases and the J gene end by 3 bases; junction bases not matched to a gene: 7. The CDR3 is 15 residues long. Germline V CDR1 and CDR2: MDHEN, SYDVKM. As DNA, the CDR3 is TGTGCCAGCAGCTCGCAGGGGGCAGATGGAAACACCATATATTTT. Encoded protein: CASSSQGADGNTIYF.

This clone was seen more than once but under ten times. The chain employs TRBV25-1 and TRBJ2-5; TRBD2 agrees at 7 bases. After removal of 5 bases from V and 5 bases from J, the junction contained 11 bases not matched to a gene. The CDR3 is 15 amino acids. CDR1 and CDR2 (germline): MGHDK, SYGVNS. CDR3 protein: CASSKPGLSWETQYF. CDR3 nucleotides: TGTGCCAGCAGTAAACCGGGACTATCCTGGGAGACCCAGTACTTC.

The chain is built from TRBV7-2 and TRBJ2-5; 8 nucleotides line up with TRBD2. V was pared by 1 base and J by 2 bases, with 6 bases of the junction left unmatched. The CDR3 consists of 16 residues. Germline CDR1 and CDR2: SGHTA and FQGNSA. CDR3 amino acids: CASSLVPSGPQETQYF. For the CDR3, the DNA is TGTGCCAGCAGCTTAGTTCCTAGCGGGCCTCAAGAGACCCAGTACTTC.